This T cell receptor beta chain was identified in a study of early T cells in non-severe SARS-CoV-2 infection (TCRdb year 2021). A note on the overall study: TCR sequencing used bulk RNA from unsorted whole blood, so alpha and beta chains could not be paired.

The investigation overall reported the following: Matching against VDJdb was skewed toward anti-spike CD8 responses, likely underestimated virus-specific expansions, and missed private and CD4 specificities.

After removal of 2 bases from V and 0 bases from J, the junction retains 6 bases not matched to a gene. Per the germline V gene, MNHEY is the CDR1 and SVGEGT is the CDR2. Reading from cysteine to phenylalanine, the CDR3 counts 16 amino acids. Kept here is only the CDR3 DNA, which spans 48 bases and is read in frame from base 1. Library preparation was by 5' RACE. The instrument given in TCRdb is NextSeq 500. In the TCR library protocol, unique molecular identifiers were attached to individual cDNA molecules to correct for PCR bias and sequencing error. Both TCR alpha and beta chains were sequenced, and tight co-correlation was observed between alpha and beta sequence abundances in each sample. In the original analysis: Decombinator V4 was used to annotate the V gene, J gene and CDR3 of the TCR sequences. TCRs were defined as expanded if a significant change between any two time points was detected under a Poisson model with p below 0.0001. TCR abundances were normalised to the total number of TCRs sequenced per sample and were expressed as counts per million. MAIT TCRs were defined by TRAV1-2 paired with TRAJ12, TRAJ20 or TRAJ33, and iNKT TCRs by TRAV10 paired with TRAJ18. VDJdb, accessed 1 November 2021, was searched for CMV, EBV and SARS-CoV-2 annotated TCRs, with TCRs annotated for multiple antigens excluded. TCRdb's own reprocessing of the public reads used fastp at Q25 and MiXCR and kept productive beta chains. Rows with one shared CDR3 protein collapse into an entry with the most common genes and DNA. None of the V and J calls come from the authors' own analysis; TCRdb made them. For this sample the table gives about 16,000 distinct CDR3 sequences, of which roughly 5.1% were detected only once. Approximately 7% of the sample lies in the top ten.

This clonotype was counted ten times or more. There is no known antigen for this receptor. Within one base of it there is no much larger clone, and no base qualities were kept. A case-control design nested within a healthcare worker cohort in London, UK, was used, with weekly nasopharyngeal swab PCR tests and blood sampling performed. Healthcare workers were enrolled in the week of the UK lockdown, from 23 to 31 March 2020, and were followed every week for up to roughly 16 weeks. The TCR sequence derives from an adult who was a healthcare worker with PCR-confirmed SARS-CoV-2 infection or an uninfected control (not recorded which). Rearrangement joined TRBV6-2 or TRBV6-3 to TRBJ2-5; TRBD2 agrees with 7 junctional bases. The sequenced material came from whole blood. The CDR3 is CASSYGPSGNQETQYF. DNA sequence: TGTGCCAGCAGTTACGGCCCTAGCGGAAACCAAGAGACCCAGTACTTC.